This T cell receptor beta chain was profiled in a study of T cells in localized non-small cell lung cancer. Study results and limitations: Paired adjacent lung recovered a median about 60 of the top 100 tumor clones.

This clone appeared once. Its specificity is not known. One junction end disagrees with the germline gene, perhaps due to a read error. Germline CDR1 and CDR2: SGHTA and FQGTGA. The CDR3 has 14 residues. The data were produced by immunoSEQ multiplex PCR, yet TCRdb's version contains in-frame clones alone and is incomplete. Of 30,000 to 45,000 clones listed, around 85% are singletons. The source of this sequence is a woman aged 40 to 75 with stage I lung adenocarcinoma. Sample: peripheral blood, taken before any cancer treatment. This chain uses TRBV7-3 with TRBJ2-3; D gene ambiguous. CDR3 in amino acids: CASSLTPGTDTQYF. DNA for the CDR3: TGTGCCAGCAGCCTAACCCCTGGCACAGATACGCAGTATTTT.